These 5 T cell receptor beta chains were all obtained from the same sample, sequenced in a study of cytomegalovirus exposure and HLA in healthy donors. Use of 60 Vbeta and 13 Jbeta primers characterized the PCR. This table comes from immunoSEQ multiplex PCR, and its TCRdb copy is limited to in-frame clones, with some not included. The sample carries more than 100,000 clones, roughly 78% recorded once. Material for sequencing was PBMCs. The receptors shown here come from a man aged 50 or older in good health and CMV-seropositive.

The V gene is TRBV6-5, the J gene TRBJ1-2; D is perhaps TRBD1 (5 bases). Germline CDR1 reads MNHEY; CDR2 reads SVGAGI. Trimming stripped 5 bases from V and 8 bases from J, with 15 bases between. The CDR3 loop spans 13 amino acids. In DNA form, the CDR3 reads TGTGCCAGCAGTAAAACATCGGGGGGGGGCTACACCTTC. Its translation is CASSKTSGGGYTF.

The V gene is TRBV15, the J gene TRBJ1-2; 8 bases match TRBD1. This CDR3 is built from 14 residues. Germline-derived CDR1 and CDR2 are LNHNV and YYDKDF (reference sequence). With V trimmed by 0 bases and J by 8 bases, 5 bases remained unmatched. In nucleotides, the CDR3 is TGTGCCACCAGCAGAGATATGGCAGGGGGCGGCTACACCTTC. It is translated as CATSRDMAGGGYTF.

The CDR3 DNA sequence: TGTGCCAGCGGCCCAGGGGCTCACACAGATACGCAGTATTTT. It yields the protein CASGPGAHTDTQYF. The J gene is TRBJ2-3, the V gene TRBV9; perhaps TRBD1 as D (6 bases). The CDR3 sequence is 14 residues long. The germline CDR1 and CDR2 sequences are SGDLS and YYNGEE. V lost 7 bases, J lost 2 bases, and 14 bases lay in between.

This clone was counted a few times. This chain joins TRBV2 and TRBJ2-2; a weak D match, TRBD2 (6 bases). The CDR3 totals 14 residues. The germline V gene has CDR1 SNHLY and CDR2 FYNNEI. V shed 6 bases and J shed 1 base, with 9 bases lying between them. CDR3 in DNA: TGTGCCAGCAGCGGAGGGGTGAACACCGGGGAGCTGTTTTTT. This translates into CASSGGVNTGELFF. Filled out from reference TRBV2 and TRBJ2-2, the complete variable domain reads EPEVTQTPSHQVTQMGQEVILRCVPISNHLYFYWYRQILGQKVEFLVSFYNNEISEKSEIFDDQFSVERPDGSNFTLKIRSTKLEDSAMYFCASSGGVNTGELFFGEGSRLTVL.

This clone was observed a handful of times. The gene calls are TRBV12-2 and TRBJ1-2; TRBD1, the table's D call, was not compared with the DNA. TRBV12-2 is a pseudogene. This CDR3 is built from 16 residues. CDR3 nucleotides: TGTGCAAGTCGCTTAGGGGGACAGGGGCCCAACTATGGCTACACCTTC. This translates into CASRLGGQGPNYGYTF.